These T cell receptor beta chains were read from a single sample in a study of blood T cell repertoires in COVID-19. Data came from immunoSEQ multiplex PCR; TCRdb stores just in-frame clones and leaves some out. The sample carries roughly 310,000 clones, roughly 90% recorded once. Sequencing used PBMCs or T cells enriched from blood (not recorded which). The receptor set was obtained from a woman between 40 and 55 years old who had recovered from COVID-19. Each CDR3 is given with its conserved first and last residue. Each record gives: clone size, D gene, V gene, J gene, CDR3 protein, CDR3 DNA. D genes are given only for firm matches. Only part of the rows carry a size: once, few, many, or a class if the clone is expanded.

few	NA	TRBV12-3/TRBV12-4	TRBJ2-7	CASSIQSNYEQYF	TGTGCCAGCAGTATTCAATCTAACTACGAGCAGTACTTC
NA	TRBD1	TRBV7-9	TRBJ2-2	CASSLGTGSGTGELFF	TGTGCCAGCAGCTTAGGGACAGGGTCGGGCACCGGGGAGCTGTTTTTT
NA	TRBD2	TRBV19	TRBJ2-1	CASMVTSGRVINEQFF	TGTGCCAGTATGGTAACTAGCGGGAGGGTGATCAATGAGCAGTTCTTC
once	NA	TRBV7-6	TRBJ1-4	CASSSLGGGNEKLFF	TGTGCCAGCAGCTCCTTGGGAGGGGGGAATGAAAAACTGTTTTTT
NA	NA	TRBV19	TRBJ1-1	CASSAATGRETEAFF	TGTGCCAGTAGTGCGGCTACGGGAAGGGAAACTGAAGCTTTCTTT
NA	TRBD1	TRBV28	TRBJ1-6	CASSTPDRLGYNSPLHF	TGTGCCAGCAGTACACCGGACAGGCTGGGGTATAATTCACCCCTCCACTTT
NA	NA	TRBV7-2	TRBJ2-7	CASSPYQRYQAGREQYF	TGTGCCAGCAGCCCTTACCAAAGATATCAGGCGGGAAGGGAGCAGTACTTC
NA	NA	TRBV7-2	TRBJ2-7	CASSRRGNWPGQYF	TGTGCCAGCAGCCGCCGGGGGAACTGGCCGGGGCAGTACTTC
NA	NA	TRBV7-3	TRBJ2-1	CASSLGAAVNNEQFF	TGTGCCAGCAGCTTAGGGGCGGCGGTAAACAATGAGCAGTTCTTC
NA	NA	TRBV5-4	TRBJ2-3	CASSSVVPTDTQYF	TGTGCCAGCAGCTCGGTTGTGCCCACAGATACGCAGTATTTT
NA	NA	TRBV4-1	TRBJ2-3	CASSRHVPSGLLGDTQYF	TGCGCCAGCAGCCGCCACGTCCCCAGCGGGCTCCTAGGAGATACGCAGTATTTT
NA	TRBD1	TRBV7-3	TRBJ1-5	CASSPTGNGQPQHF	TGTGCCAGCAGCCCGACAGGGAATGGTCAGCCCCAGCATTTT
NA	TRBD2	TRBV4-1	TRBJ2-1	CASSQIRTSEHNEQFF	TGCGCCAGCAGTCAAATCCGGACTAGCGAGCACAATGAGCAGTTCTTC
NA	NA	TRBV2	TRBJ2-1	CAGLSGNEQFF	TGTGCCGGACTTAGCGGTAATGAGCAGTTCTTC
NA	NA	TRBV30	TRBJ2-7	CAWSTGPSGEQYF	TGTGCCTGGAGTACGGGCCCCTCGGGAGAGCAGTACTTC
once	TRBD2	TRBV28	TRBJ2-2	CASSLEREVVRELFF	TGTGCCAGCAGTTTGGAGCGGGAGGTGGTCAGGGAGCTGTTTTTT
NA	NA	TRBV19	TRBJ2-1	CASSIGTVDNEQFF	TGTGCCAGTAGTATAGGGACAGTGGACAATGAGCAGTTCTTC
NA	TRBD1	TRBV28	TRBJ2-7	CASSLSPLTGKYEQYF	TGTGCCAGCAGTTTATCCCCTTTGACAGGGAAATACGAGCAGTACTTC
NA	TRBD2	TRBV5-4	TRBJ2-5	CASTMGLDSETQYF	TGTGCCAGCACCATGGGACTAGACTCGGAGACCCAGTACTTC
once	TRBD1	TRBV29-1	TRBJ1-2	CSVDRGGGGYTF	TGCAGCGTCGACAGGGGGGGAGGTGGCTACACCTTC
NA	TRBD2	TRBV28	TRBJ2-5	CASSVSGLAEQETQYF	TGTGCCAGCAGTGTATCCGGACTAGCGGAACAAGAGACCCAGTACTTC
NA	NA	TRBV4-1	TRBJ1-5	CASSQDWTDQPQHF	TGCGCCAGCAGCCAAGACTGGACAGATCAGCCCCAGCATTTT
NA	TRBD1	TRBV14	TRBJ2-5	CASSGRDRPDQETQYF	TGTGCCAGCAGCGGAAGGGACAGGCCTGATCAAGAGACCCAGTACTTC
NA	NA	TRBV7-7	TRBJ2-2	CASSPLPGQNTGELFF	TGTGCTAGCAGCCCTTTACCGGGACAGAACACCGGGGAGCTGTTTTTT
NA	TRBD2	TRBV30	TRBJ2-3	CAWRGVGGFVGTQYF	TGTGCCTGGAGAGGGGTGGGAGGGTTTGTTGGTACGCAGTATTTT
NA	NA	TRBV10-3	TRBJ2-5	CAISENNQETQYF	TGTGCCATCAGTGAGAACAACCAAGAGACCCAGTACTTC
NA	TRBD2	TRBV19	TRBJ2-1	CASSHPSGGVEQFF	TGTGCCAGTAGTCATCCTAGCGGGGGCGTTGAGCAGTTCTTC